This T cell receptor (beta chain) derives from a study of shared clonotypes between healthy human individuals. General study results and limits: Clonotype sharing among donors likely depends on sequencing depth. The researchers took only blood, and tissue repertoires probably look different.

In the naive CD8 group, cells lacked CD45RO and were positively selected for CCR7, so terminally differentiated effector memory CD45RA+ cells were left out. This CDR3 region has 20 residues. V was clipped by 0 bases and J by 4 bases; unmatched bases: 16. CDR1 and CDR2 (germline): LNHNV, YYDKDF (reference sequence). Using immunoSEQ multiplex PCR, the repertoire was profiled, and TCRdb retains in-frame clones only, with some absent. The table has around 610,000 clones, 95% to 97% seen once. On this clone itself: Antigen: not known.

Sequenced material: naive CD8+ T cells sorted from blood. The chain has TRBV15 and TRBJ2-1; 9 bases fit TRBD2. This TCR was sampled from a woman in her twenties or thirties in good health. This chain's CDR3 is CATSRDKSEGGRARYNEQFF. The CDR3 nucleotides read TGTGCCACCAGCAGAGATAAGTCAGAAGGCGGGAGGGCCAGGTACAATGAGCAGTTCTTC.